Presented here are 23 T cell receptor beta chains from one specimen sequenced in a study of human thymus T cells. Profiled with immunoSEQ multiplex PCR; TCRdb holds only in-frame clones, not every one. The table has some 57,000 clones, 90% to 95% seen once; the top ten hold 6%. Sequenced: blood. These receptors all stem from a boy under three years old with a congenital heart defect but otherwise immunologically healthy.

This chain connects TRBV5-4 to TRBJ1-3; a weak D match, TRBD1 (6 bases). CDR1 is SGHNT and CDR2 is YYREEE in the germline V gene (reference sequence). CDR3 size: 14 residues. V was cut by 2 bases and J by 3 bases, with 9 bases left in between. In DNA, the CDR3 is TGTGCCAGCAGCTTAGGGGGGAATGGAAACACCATATATTTT. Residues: CASSLGGNGNTIYF.

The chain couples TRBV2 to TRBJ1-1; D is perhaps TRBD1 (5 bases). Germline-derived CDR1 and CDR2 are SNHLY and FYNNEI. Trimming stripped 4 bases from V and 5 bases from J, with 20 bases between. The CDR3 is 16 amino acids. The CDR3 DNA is TGTGCCAGCAGTGGAGAATGGCACAAGGGGTGGACTGAAGCTTTCTTT. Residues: CASSGEWHKGWTEAFF.

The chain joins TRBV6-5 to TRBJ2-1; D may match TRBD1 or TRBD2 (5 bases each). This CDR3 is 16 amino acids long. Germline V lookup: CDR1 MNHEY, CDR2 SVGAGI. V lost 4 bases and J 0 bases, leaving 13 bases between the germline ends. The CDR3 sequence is CASSLEGRSSYNEQFF. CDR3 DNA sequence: TGTGCCAGCAGTTTAGAGGGACGTAGCTCCTACAATGAGCAGTTCTTC.

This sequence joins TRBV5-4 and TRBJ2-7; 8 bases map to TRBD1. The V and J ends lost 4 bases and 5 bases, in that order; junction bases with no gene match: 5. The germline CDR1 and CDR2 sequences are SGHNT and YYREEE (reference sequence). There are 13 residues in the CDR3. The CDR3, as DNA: TGTGCCAGCAGCCAGGGACAGGTGAACGAGCAGTACTTC. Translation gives CASSQGQVNEQYF.

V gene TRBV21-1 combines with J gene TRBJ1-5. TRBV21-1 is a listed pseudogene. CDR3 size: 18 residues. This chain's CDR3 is CASSNVDRAPYSNQPQHF. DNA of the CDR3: TGTGCCAGCAGCAATGTGGATAGGGCCCCATATAGCAATCAGCCCCAGCATTTT.

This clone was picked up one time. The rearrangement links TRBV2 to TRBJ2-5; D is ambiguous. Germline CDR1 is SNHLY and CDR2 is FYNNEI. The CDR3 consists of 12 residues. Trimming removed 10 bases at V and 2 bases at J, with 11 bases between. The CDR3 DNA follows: TGTGCCACTAAGGCTCTACAAGAGACCCAGTACTTC. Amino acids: CATKALQETQYF.

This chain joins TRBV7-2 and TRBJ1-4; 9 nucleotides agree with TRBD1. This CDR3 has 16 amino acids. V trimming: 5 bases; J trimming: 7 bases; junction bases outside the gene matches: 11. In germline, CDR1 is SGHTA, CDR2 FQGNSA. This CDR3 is CASSARTGALGEKLFF. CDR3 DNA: TGTGCCAGCAGCGCCCGGACAGGGGCCCTAGGTGAAAAACTGTTTTTT.

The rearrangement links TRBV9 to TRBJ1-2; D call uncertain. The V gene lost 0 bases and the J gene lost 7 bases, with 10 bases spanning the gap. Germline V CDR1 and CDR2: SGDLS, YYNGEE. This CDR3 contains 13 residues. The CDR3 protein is CASSVDGVAGYTF. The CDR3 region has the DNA TGTGCCAGCAGCGTAGACGGGGTAGCTGGCTACACCTTC.

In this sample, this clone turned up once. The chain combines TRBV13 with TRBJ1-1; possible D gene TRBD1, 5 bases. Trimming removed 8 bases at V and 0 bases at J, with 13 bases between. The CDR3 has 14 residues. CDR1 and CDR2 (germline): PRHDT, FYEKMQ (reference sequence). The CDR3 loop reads CASDRDRMNTEAFF. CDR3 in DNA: TGTGCCAGCGACCGGGACCGCATGAACACTGAAGCTTTCTTT.

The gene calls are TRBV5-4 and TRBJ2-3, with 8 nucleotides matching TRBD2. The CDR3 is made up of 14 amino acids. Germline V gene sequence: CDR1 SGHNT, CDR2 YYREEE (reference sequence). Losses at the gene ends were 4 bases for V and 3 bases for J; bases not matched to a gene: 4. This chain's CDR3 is CASSAGLGTDTQYF. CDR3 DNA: TGTGCCAGCAGCGCGGGACTAGGAACAGATACGCAGTATTTT.

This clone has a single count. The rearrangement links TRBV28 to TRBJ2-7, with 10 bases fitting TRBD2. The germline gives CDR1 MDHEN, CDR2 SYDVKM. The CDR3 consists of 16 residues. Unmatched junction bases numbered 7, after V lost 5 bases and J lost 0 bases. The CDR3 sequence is CASSTPTSGFSYEQYF. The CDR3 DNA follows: TGTGCCAGCAGTACTCCGACTAGCGGGTTCTCCTACGAGCAGTACTTC. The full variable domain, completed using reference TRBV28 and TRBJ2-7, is DVKVTQSSRYLVKRTGEKVFLECVQDMDHENMFWYRQDPGLGLRLIYFSYDVKMKEKGDIPEGYSVSREKKERFSLILESASTNQTSMYLCASSTPTSGFSYEQYFGPGTRLTVT.

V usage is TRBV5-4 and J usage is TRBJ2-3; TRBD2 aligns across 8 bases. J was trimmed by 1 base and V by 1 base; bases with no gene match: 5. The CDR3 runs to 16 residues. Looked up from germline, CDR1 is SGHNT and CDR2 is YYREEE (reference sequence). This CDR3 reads CASSLRSLAGTDTQYF. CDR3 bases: TGTGCCAGCAGCTTGCGTTCACTAGCGGGCACAGATACGCAGTATTTT.

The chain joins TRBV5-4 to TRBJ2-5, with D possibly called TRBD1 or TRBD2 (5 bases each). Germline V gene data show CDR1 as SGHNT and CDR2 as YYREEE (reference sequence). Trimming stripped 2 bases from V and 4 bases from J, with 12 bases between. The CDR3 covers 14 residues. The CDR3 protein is CASSLSTGRETQYF. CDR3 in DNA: TGTGCCAGCAGCTTAAGTACGGGGCGAGAGACCCAGTACTTC.

CDR3 sequence (DNA): TGTGCCAGCAGCCAAGCCATCCCCGGCGGAGACAGGCCCAGGCTAGGTGGGTACACCTTC. Its protein is CASSQAIPGGDRPRLGGYTF. This chain uses TRBV14 with TRBJ1-2; tentatively, D is TRBD1 (6 bases). V shed 1 base and J shed 11 bases, with 35 bases lying between them. This CDR3 has 20 residues. Germline CDR1 and CDR2: SGHDN and FVKESK. Full variable domain (remainder filled in from reference TRBV14 and TRBJ1-2): EAGVTQFPSHSVIEKGQTVTLRCDPISGHDNLYWYRRVMGKEIKFLLHFVKESKQDESGMPNNRFLAERTGGTYSTLKVQPAELEDSGVYFCASSQAIPGGDRPRLGGYTFGSGTRLTVV.

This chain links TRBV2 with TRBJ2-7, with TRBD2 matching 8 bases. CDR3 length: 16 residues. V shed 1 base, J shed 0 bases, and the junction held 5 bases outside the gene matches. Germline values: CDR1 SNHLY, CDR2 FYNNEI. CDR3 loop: CASSEVGLAGSYEQYF. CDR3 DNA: TGTGCCAGCAGTGAAGTGGGTCTAGCGGGCTCCTACGAGCAGTACTTC.

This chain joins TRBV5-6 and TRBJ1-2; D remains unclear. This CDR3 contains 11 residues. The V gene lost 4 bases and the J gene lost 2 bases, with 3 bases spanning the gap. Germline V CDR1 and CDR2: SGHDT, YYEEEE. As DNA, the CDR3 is TGTGCCAGCAGCGACAACTATGGCTACACCTTC. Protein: CASSDNYGYTF.

In nucleotides, the CDR3 is TGTGCCAGCAGCTTAGCGGGGTGGTTCTCCTACAATGAGCAGTTCTTC. Protein: CASSLAGWFSYNEQFF. V is TRBV28 and J is TRBJ2-1; 8 bases are shared with TRBD2. Germline V gives CDR1 MDHEN, CDR2 SYDVKM. Losses at the gene ends were 6 bases for V and 0 bases for J; bases not matched to a gene: 7. The CDR3 is 16 residues long.

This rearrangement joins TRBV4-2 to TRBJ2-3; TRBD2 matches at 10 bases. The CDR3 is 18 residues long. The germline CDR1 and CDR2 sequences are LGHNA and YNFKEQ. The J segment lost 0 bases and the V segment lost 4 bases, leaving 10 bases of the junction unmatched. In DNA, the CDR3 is TGTGCCAGCAGCCCGCGCGGACTAGCGGATACTAGCACAGATACGCAGTATTTT. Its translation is CASSPRGLADTSTDTQYF.

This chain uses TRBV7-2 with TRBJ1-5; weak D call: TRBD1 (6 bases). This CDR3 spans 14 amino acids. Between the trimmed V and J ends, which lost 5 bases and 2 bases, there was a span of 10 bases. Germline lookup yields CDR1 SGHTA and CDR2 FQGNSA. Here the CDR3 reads CASSRNRGNQPQHF. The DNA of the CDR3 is TGTGCCAGCAGCCGCAACAGGGGCAATCAGCCCCAGCATTTT.

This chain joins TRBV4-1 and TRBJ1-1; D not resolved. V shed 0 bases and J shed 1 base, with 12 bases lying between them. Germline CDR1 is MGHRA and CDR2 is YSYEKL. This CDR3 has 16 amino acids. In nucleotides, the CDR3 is TGCGCCAGCAGCCAAGATTGGGAACAGACGAACACTGAAGCTTTCTTT. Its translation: CASSQDWEQTNTEAFF.

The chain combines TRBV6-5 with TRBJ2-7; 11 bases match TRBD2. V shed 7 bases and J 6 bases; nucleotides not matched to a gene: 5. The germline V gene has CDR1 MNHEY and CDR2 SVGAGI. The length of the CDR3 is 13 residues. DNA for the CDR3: TGTGCCAGCACTCTAGCGGGGGGAGGCGAGCAGTACTTC. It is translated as CASTLAGGGEQYF.

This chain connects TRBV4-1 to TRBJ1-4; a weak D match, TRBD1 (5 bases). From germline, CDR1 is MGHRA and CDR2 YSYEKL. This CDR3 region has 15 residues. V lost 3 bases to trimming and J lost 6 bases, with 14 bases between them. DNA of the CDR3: TGCGCCAGCAGCCAGATCACCGGGACGGATGAAAAACTGTTTTTT. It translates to CASSQITGTDEKLFF.

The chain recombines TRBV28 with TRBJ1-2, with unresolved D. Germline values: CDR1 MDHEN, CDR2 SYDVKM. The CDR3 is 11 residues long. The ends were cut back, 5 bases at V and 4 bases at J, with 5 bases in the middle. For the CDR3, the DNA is TGTGCCAGCAGTAATCTCTATGGCTACACCTTC. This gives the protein CASSNLYGYTF.